This is a list of T cell receptor beta chains from one sample in a study of CD8+ T cells in alopecia areata. Profiled with immunoSEQ multiplex PCR; TCRdb holds only in-frame clones, not every one. The sample gives approximately 300,000 clones, 58% of which show up once; less than 2% is in the top ten. Material: CD4+ T cells sorted from blood, obtained at week 24, from a patient treated with tofacitinib. The receptors come from a human donor with alopecia areata. The CDR3 runs from the conserved cysteine through the conserved F or W. Each record gives: clone size, J gene, V gene, D gene, CDR3 DNA, CDR3 protein. D genes are given only for firm matches. A clone size is listed for some rows: how often the clone was seen (once, few, many), or a class if it is expanded.

once | TRBJ1-5 | TRBV5-1 | TRBD1 | TGCGCCAGCAGCCCAGGACAGGGGATGCAGCCCCAGCATTTT | CASSPGQGMQPQHF
- | TRBJ2-5 | TRBV30 | - | TGTGCCTGGAGTGTAGGGGCAGGGGTTCGGGAGACCCAGTACTTC | CAWSVGAGVRETQYF
- | TRBJ1-2 | TRBV5-1 | - | TGCGCCAGCAGCATGGACAGCACCTATGGCTACACCTTC | CASSMDSTYGYTF
- | TRBJ1-1 | TRBV25-1 | - | TGTGCCAGCATGATATTGACACCGTGGGGGAACACTGAAGCTTTCTTT | CASMILTPWGNTEAFF
- | TRBJ2-5 | TRBV6-5 | TRBD2 | TGTGCCAGCAGCTCGGGGGGGCCGGAGACCCAGTACTTC | CASSSGGPETQYF
- | TRBJ2-1 | TRBV4-1 | - | TGCGCCAGCAGCCGCTCCCCCGTGGGGCGAGCGAATGAGCAGTTCTTC | CASSRSPVGRANEQFF
- | TRBJ2-1 | TRBV9 | TRBD2 | TGTGCCAGCAGCGTACGGGGGGTCTACAATGAGCAGTTCTTC | CASSVRGVYNEQFF
- | TRBJ2-1 | TRBV30 | - | TGTGCCTGGAGGGAGTACAATGAGCAGTTCTTC | CAWREYNEQFF
few | TRBJ2-2 | TRBV29-1 | - | TGCAGCGTTGAAGGACGATTTCCCGGGGAGCTGTTTTTT | CSVEGRFPGELFF
- | TRBJ1-4 | TRBV7-8 | TRBD1 | TGTGCCAGCAGCCGGACAGGGGGCGTCAGAGCTAATGAAAAACTGTTTTTT | CASSRTGGVRANEKLFF
- | TRBJ2-5 | TRBV5-4 | TRBD2 | TGTGCCAGCAGCTTGGATGTGGGGAGGGCCCAGTACTTC | CASSLDVGRAQYF
- | TRBJ1-2 | TRBV6-5 | - | TGTGCCATCCGGCGGGGCAGGGGCTATGGCTACACCTTC | CAIRRGRGYGYTF
- | TRBJ2-1 | TRBV9 | - | TGTGCCAGCAGTGGAGTGGCAGACAATGAGCAGTTCTTC | CASSGVADNEQFF
- | TRBJ1-1 | TRBV19 | TRBD1 | TGTGCCAGTAGCGACAGGGCGGGGAACACTGAAGCTTTCTTT | CASSDRAGNTEAFF
- | TRBJ2-1 | TRBV6-5 | - | TGTGCCAGCAGTTACTTGGGGTACAATGAGCAGTTCTTC | CASSYLGYNEQFF
- | TRBJ2-7 | TRBV28 | TRBD1 | TGTGCCAGCCTCGACAGGGGCTACGAGCAGTACTTC | CASLDRGYEQYF
- | TRBJ1-5 | TRBV30 | - | TGTGCCTGGAGTCCCAGGGTTAGGGGCAATCAGCCCCAGCATTTT | CAWSPRVRGNQPQHF
- | TRBJ1-4 | TRBV5-4 | - | TGTGCCAGCAGCTTGTCGGGGGGACGTAATGAAAAACTGTTTTTT | CASSLSGGRNEKLFF
- | TRBJ2-3 | TRBV4-1 | - | TGCGCCAGCAGCCCCGGAAGACAGCGCTGGGCAGATACGCAGTATTTT | CASSPGRQRWADTQYF
- | TRBJ2-5 | TRBV5-1 | - | TGCGCCAGCAGCCTTGAAGAGACCCAGTACTTC | CASSLEETQYF
- | TRBJ1-2 | TRBV4-2 | - | TGTGCCAGCAGCCCCAGAAAGGGGACTAACTATGGCTACACCTTC | CASSPRKGTNYGYTF
few | TRBJ2-7 | TRBV20-1 | - | TGCAGTGCATACAGGTTAATGGAGCAGTACTTC | CSAYRLMEQYF
once | TRBJ2-5 | TRBV28 | - | TGTGCCAGCAGTGAGGGCGGTCCCGGCGTGGTCGGCAAAGAGACCCAGTACTTC | CASSEGGPGVVGKETQYF
- | TRBJ2-3 | TRBV7-2 | TRBD1 | TGTGCCAGCAGCTTAGCGACAGGGGGCAGCACAGATACGCAGTATTTT | CASSLATGGSTDTQYF
- | TRBJ1-2 | TRBV10-3 | - | TGTGCCATCAGTAACAAGTTGGGCTATGGCTACACCTTC | CAISNKLGYGYTF
- | TRBJ2-5 | TRBV5-4 | TRBD1 | TGTGCCAGCAGCCCCGACAGGGCCCAAGAGACCCAGTACTTC | CASSPDRAQETQYF
- | TRBJ1-2 | TRBV6-5 | TRBD1 | TGTGCCAGCAGTCGGACAGGAGATAACTATGGCTACACCTTC | CASSRTGDNYGYTF
- | TRBJ1-2 | TRBV6-5 | - | TGTGCCAGCAGTTACAGGGCAGGGGATGGCTACACCTTC | CASSYRAGDGYTF
- | TRBJ1-5 | TRBV29-1 | - | TGCAGCGTTGGAGATCTGGGGGAGCAGCCCCAGCATTTT | CSVGDLGEQPQHF
once | TRBJ1-2 | TRBV2 | - | TGTGCCAGCAGTGTCTTGGGACGGGATGGCTACACCTTC | CASSVLGRDGYTF
- | TRBJ2-7 | TRBV30 | TRBD1 | TGTGCCTGGAGGAAGGCAGGGGGCTCGGTCGAGCAGTACTTC | CAWRKAGGSVEQYF
few | TRBJ2-5 | TRBV9 | - | TGTGCCAGCAGCGTAAGTGGACAGCAAGAGACCCAGTACTTC | CASSVSGQQETQYF
- | TRBJ2-3 | TRBV4-3 | TRBD1 | TGCGCCAGCAGCTCCCGCCCAGGGGGCCGGACAGATACGCAGTATTTT | CASSSRPGGRTDTQYF
- | TRBJ1-2 | TRBV28 | TRBD1 | TGTGCCAGCAGACACCAATCAGGACAGGACACGGGAGGCTACACCTTC | CASRHQSGQDTGGYTF
- | TRBJ2-5 | TRBV6-5 | - | TGTGCCAGCAGTTACTCGTCCTATGAGACCCAGTACTTC | CASSYSSYETQYF
- | TRBJ2-1 | TRBV5-1 | TRBD2 | TGCGCCAGCAGCTTGCGACTAGCGGGGGGGCGTCCCTACAATGAGCAGTTCTTC | CASSLRLAGGRPYNEQFF
- | TRBJ1-5 | TRBV2 | - | TGTGCCAGCAGTGGCTGGGACGGAGGCAATCAGCCCCAGCATTTT | CASSGWDGGNQPQHF
few | TRBJ2-3 | TRBV29-1 | TRBD2 | TGCAGCGTTGGGACTAGAAGCACAGATACGCAGTATTTT | CSVGTRSTDTQYF
- | TRBJ2-7 | TRBV7-2 | TRBD2 | TGTGCCAGCAGCTTTCGGACTAGCGGGGGACCCCTCTTGTACGAGCAGTACTTC | CASSFRTSGGPLLYEQYF
- | TRBJ2-5 | TRBV11-1 | TRBD2 | TGTGCCAGCAGCCCGAGACTAGCGGGGGGACAAGAGACCCAGTACTTC | CASSPRLAGGQETQYF
- | TRBJ2-5 | TRBV25-1 | TRBD2 | TGTGCCAGCAGTGGACGGGGGGTGGAGACCCAGTACTTC | CASSGRGVETQYF
- | TRBJ1-2 | TRBV19 | TRBD1 | TGTGCCAGTAGTATCGCTGGACAGGCCTATGGCTACACCTTC | CASSIAGQAYGYTF
- | TRBJ2-1 | TRBV5-1 | - | TGCGCCAGCAGCTTGCTGCGGGGCCAGGGGAATGAGCAGTTCTTC | CASSLLRGQGNEQFF
- | TRBJ1-2 | TRBV28 | TRBD1 | TGTGCCAGCGGAAACCGGGACAGGGCCTATGGCTACACCTTC | CASGNRDRAYGYTF
- | TRBJ1-2 | TRBV29-1 | TRBD1 | TGCAGCGTTGGACAGGGGGACTATGGCTACACCTTC | CSVGQGDYGYTF
few | TRBJ2-1 | TRBV5-5 | - | TGTGCCAGCAGCTTTTGGGGTGCTGAGCAGTTCTTC | CASSFWGAEQFF
- | TRBJ2-4 | TRBV27 | - | TGTGCCAGCCCGAGGGGCTCTGGCCGGGCCAAAAACATTCAGTACTTC | CASPRGSGRAKNIQYF
- | TRBJ1-5 | TRBV7-9 | - | TGTGCCAGCAGCTTAGATGGCAATCAGCCCCAGCATTTT | CASSLDGNQPQHF
- | TRBJ2-3 | TRBV5-1 | - | TGCGCCAGCAGCTGGCAGACACCGGGACTCGGCGATACGCAGTATTTT | CASSWQTPGLGDTQYF
- | TRBJ1-1 | TRBV30 | TRBD1 | TGTGCCTGTCTGGACAGGGAAGCTTTCTTT | CACLDREAFF
- | TRBJ1-5 | TRBV2 | - | TGTGCCAGCAGTGGACAGCCGGGCCAGCCCCAGCATTTT | CASSGQPGQPQHF
- | TRBJ2-3 | TRBV5-6 | TRBD1 | TGTGCCAGCAGCTTGAGACAGGGGAACACAGATACGCAGTATTTT | CASSLRQGNTDTQYF
- | TRBJ2-6 | TRBV29-1 | - | TGCAGCGTTGATTCTGGGGCCAACGTCCTGACTTTC | CSVDSGANVLTF